Listed below are T cell receptor beta chains from one sample, sequenced in a study of spatial heterogeneity in lung cancer. TCRdb fed the 5' RACE reads into MiXCR, producing one record per CDR3 protein. The repertoire includes about 40,000 distinct CDR3 sequences, approximately 5.5% of them detected once, and less than 30% sits in the top ten. The sample was PBMCs, taken at surgery. Receptors originate from a female donor with early-stage non-small cell lung cancer. The CDR3 runs from the conserved cysteine through the conserved F or W. D genes are given only for firm matches. The size entry is marked missing in some rows and otherwise reads once, few, many or a size class.

d_call,clone_size,v_call,j_call,cdr3_nt,cdr3_aa
-,few,TRBV27,TRBJ1-2,TGTGCCAGCAGTTCCTTCCGGGGCGACTATGGCTACACCTTC,CASSSFRGDYGYTF
-,many,TRBV7-3,TRBJ1-1,TGTGCCAGCAGCGAGGACAGTCGCACTGAAGCTTTCTTT,CASSEDSRTEAFF
-,many,TRBV29-1,TRBJ2-4,TGCAGCGTCCGGATTGAGCCCGGCATTCAGTACTTC,CSVRIEPGIQYF
-,many,TRBV30,TRBJ1-1,TGTGCCCGAGGGGGGGATACTGAAGCTTTCTTT,CARGGDTEAFF
-,many,TRBV25-1,TRBJ2-3,TGTGCCAGCAGTACATGGCAGGGAGTGACAGATACGCAGTATTTT,CASSTWQGVTDTQYF
-,many,TRBV15,TRBJ1-3,TGTGCCACCAGCAGAGGAGAACTTTTAAACACCATATATTTT,CATSRGELLNTIYF
-,-,TRBV12-3/TRBV12-4,TRBJ1-5,TGTGCCAGCAGCCCCCCGGGGCGTCGGCAGCCCCAGCATTTT,CASSPPGRRQPQHF
-,-,TRBV19,TRBJ1-2,TGTGCCACTCAGGCGTATGGCTACACCTTC,CATQAYGYTF
-,many,TRBV7-9,TRBJ2-3,TGTGCCAGCAGCTTACCCCGCGGTACGCAGTATTTT,CASSLPRGTQYF
-,many,TRBV9,TRBJ2-2,TGTGCCAGCAGCGTAATTGGCGGAGAGCTGTTTTTT,CASSVIGGELFF
-,-,TRBV5-1,TRBJ1-6,TGCGCCAGCAGCCCGCCCGGGGCGCGTTCACCCCTCCACTTT,CASSPPGARSPLHF
-,many,TRBV28,TRBJ2-6,TGTGCCAGCAGTTTATACGGAAGCTCTGGGGCCAACGTCCTGACTTTC,CASSLYGSSGANVLTF
TRBD1,few,TRBV4-3,TRBJ1-2,TGCGCCAGCAGCCAAGAAATACCGGGACAGCGGTCTTATGGCTACACCTTC,CASSQEIPGQRSYGYTF
-,many,TRBV5-1,TRBJ2-7,TGCGCCAGCAGCCCCGGGGGCAAGAACTACGAGCAGTACTTC,CASSPGGKNYEQYF
-,many,TRBV28,TRBJ2-1,TGTGCCAGCACCCTGGACGGAAGCTCCTACAATGAGCAGTTCTTC,CASTLDGSSYNEQFF